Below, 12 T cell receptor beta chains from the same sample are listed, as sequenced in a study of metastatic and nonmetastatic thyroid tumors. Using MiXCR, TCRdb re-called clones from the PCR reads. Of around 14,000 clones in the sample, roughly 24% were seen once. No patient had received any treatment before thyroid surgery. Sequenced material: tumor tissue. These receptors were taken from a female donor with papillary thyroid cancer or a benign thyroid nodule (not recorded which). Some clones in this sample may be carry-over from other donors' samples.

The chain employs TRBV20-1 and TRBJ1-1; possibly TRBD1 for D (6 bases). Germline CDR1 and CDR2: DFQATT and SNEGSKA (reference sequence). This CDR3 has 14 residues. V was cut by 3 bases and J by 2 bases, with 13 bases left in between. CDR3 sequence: CSARGGQINTEAFF. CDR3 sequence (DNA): TGCAGTGCTAGGGGAGGACAGATAAACACTGAAGCTTTCTTT.

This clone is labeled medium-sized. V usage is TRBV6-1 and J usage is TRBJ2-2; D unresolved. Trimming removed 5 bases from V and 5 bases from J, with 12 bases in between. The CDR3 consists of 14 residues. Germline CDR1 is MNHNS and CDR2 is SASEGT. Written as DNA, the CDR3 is TGTGCCAGCAGTAGGCTACCGGAGACCGGGGAGCTGTTTTTT. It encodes CASSRLPETGELFF.

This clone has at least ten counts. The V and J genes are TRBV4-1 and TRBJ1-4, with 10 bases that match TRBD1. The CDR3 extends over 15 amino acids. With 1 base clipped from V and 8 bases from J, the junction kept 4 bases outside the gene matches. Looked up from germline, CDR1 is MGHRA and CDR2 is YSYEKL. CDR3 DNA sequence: TGCGCCAGCAGCCAAGTTGGGACAGGGGACGAAAAACTGTTTTTT. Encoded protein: CASSQVGTGDEKLFF.

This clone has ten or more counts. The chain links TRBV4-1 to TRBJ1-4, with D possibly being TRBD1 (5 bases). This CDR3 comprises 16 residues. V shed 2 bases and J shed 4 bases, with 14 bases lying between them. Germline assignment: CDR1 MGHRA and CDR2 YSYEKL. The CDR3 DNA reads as TGCGCCAGCAGCCAACCCTGGGGGGGGATTAATGAAAAACTGTTTTTT. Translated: CASSQPWGGINEKLFF.

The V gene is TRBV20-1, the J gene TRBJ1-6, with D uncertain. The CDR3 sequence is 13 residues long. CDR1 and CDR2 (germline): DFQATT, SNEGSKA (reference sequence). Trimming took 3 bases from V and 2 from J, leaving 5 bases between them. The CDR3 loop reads CSARNTYNSPLHF. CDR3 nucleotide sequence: TGCAGTGCTAGGAACACCTATAATTCACCCCTCCACTTT.

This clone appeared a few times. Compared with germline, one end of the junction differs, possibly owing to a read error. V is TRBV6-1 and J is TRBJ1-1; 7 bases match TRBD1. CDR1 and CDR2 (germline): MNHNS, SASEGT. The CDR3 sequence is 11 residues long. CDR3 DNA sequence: TGTGCCAGCCGACAGGGAGAGACCGTCGACTTT. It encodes CASRQGETVDF.

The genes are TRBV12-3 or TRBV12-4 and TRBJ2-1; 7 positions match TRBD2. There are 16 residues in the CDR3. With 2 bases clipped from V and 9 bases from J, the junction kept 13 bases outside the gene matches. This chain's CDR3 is CASSLRDGAGEIEQFF. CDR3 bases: TGTGCCAGCAGTTTAAGGGACGGGGCGGGAGAGATTGAGCAGTTCTTC.

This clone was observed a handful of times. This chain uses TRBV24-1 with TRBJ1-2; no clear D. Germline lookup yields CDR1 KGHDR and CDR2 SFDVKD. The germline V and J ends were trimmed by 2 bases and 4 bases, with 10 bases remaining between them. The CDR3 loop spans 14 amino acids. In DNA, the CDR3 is TGTGCCACCAGTGATTCCTGTGGGGTCTATGGCTACACCTTC. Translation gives CATSDSCGVYGYTF.

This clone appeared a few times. For the CDR3, the DNA is TGTGCCACCAGCCCACTACCGGAGACCCAGTACTTC. This sequence encodes CATSPLPETQYF. This chain uses TRBV15 with TRBJ2-5; D unresolved. The CDR3 extends over 12 amino acids. Trimming removed 5 bases at V and 5 bases at J, with 9 bases between. Per the germline V gene, CDR1 is LNHNV and CDR2 is YYDKDF (reference sequence).

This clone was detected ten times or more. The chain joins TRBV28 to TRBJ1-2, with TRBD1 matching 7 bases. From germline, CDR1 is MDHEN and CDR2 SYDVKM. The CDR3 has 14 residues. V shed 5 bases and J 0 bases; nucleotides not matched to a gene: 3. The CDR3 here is CASSRQGANYGYTF. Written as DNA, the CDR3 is TGTGCCAGCAGTCGACAGGGAGCTAACTATGGCTACACCTTC.

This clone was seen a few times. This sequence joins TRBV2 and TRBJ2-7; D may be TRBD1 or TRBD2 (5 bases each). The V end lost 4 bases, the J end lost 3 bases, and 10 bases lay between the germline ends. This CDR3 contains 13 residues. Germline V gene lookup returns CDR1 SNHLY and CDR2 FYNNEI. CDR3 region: CASSGGTDYEQYF. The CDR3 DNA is TGTGCCAGCAGTGGAGGGACCGACTACGAGCAGTACTTC. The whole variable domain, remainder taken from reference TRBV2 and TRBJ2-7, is EPEVTQTPSHQVTQMGQEVILRCVPISNHLYFYWYRQILGQKVEFLVSFYNNEISEKSEIFDDQFSVERPDGSNFTLKIRSTKLEDSAMYFCASSGGTDYEQYFGPGTRLTVT.

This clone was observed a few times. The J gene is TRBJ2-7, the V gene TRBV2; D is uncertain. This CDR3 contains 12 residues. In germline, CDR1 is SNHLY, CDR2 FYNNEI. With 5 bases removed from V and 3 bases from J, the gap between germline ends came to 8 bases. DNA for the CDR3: TGTGCCAGCAGTCGGACCAACTACGAGCAGTACTTC. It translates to CASSRTNYEQYF.